These 21 T cell receptor beta chains were sequenced from one sample in a study of human T cells and chemical hapten exposure. The time point was: pre-sensitization, week 0. Treatment meaning: therapeutic diphenylcyclopropenone sensitization with weekly scalp DPC. Via MiXCR, TCRdb re-called the RACE reads, giving one row per CDR3 protein. Altogether 380,000 or so distinct CDR3 sequences are present, around 5% being singletons, with the ten largest covering 7% to 10%. The source material was whole blood, sampled in connection with sensitization to the hapten diphenylcyclopropenone (DPC). The receptors were sampled from a woman younger than 30 with alopecia areata. Some clones in this sample may be carry-over from other donors' samples.

This clonotype was detected ten times or more. The rearrangement uses TRBV20-1 and TRBJ2-1, with 12 bases lining up with TRBD2. CDR3 length: 15 residues. Germline values: CDR1 DFQATT, CDR2 SNEGSKA (reference sequence). The ends lost 1 base at V and 9 bases at J; junction bases unmatched: 7. The CDR3 region has the DNA TGCAGTGCTAGAGCTAGCGGGGGGGTCATCAGTGAGCAGTTCTTC. Protein: CSARASGGVISEQFF.

This clonotype was counted between two and nine times. V and J are TRBV7-9 and TRBJ2-1; the D is unclear. The V end was cut by 3 bases, the J end by 8 bases, with 8 bases between. The germline V gene encodes CDR1 SEHNR and CDR2 FQNEAQ (reference sequence). The CDR3 is 12 residues long. The CDR3 DNA reads as TGTGCCAGCAGCTTGGGTTTTCATGAGCAGTTCTTC. Residues: CASSLGFHEQFF.

This clonotype was counted many times. V and J are TRBV12-3 or TRBV12-4 and TRBJ2-5, with no clear D. This CDR3 is built from 13 residues. The V gene lost 3 bases and the J gene lost 0 bases, with 5 bases spanning the gap. The CDR3 is CASSLSHQETQYF. CDR3 nucleotide sequence: TGTGCCAGCAGTTTGTCGCACCAAGAGACCCAGTACTTC.

The sample holds a few counts of this clonotype. This rearrangement joins TRBV7-9 to TRBJ1-1; TRBD1 aligns across 7 bases. J gave up 8 bases and V 2 bases, and 8 bases lay outside the gene matches. The CDR3 consists of 14 residues. The V gene's germline CDR1 is SEHNR and CDR2 FQNEAQ (reference sequence). CDR3 protein: CASSLTLTGDEAFF. Written as DNA, the CDR3 is TGTGCCAGCAGCTTAACCTTAACAGGGGACGAAGCTTTCTTT.

This clonotype showed up just a few times. The V call is TRBV2, the J call TRBJ2-4; 10 nucleotides match TRBD1. The germline CDR1 and CDR2 sequences are SNHLY and FYNNEI. The CDR3 runs to 14 residues. J gave up 7 bases and V 8 bases, and 8 bases lay outside the gene matches. As DNA, the CDR3 is TGTGCCAGCGTGACCGGGACAGGGGATAACATTCAGTACTTC. It codes for CASVTGTGDNIQYF. The variable domain in full, completed from reference TRBV2 and TRBJ2-4, reads EPEVTQTPSHQVTQMGQEVILRCVPISNHLYFYWYRQILGQKVEFLVSFYNNEISEKSEIFDDQFSVERPDGSNFTLKIRSTKLEDSAMYFCASVTGTGDNIQYFGAGTRLSVL.

Only a few counts were recorded for this clonotype. The rearrangement joins TRBV14 to TRBJ2-7, with 8 bases that match TRBD1. With 1 base clipped from V and 4 bases from J, the junction kept 9 bases outside the gene matches. Germline CDR1 SGHDN, CDR2 FVKESK. This CDR3 has 16 amino acids. DNA for the CDR3: TGTGCCAGCAGCCAAGTACCCGGGACAGGCGCGTACGAGCAGTACTTC. Its translation is CASSQVPGTGAYEQYF.

J is TRBJ1-1 and V is TRBV18; no definite D call. The CDR3 length is 13 residues. Germline V gene sequence: CDR1 KGHSH, CDR2 LQKENI. Between the trimmed V and J ends, which lost 0 bases and 7 bases, there was a span of 9 bases. This CDR3 reads CASSPPSLGEAFF. CDR3 sequence (DNA): TGTGCCAGCTCACCACCAAGTCTGGGTGAAGCTTTCTTT.

About this clonotype itself: A much larger clone sits a single nucleotide away, making a read error possible. The rearrangement links TRBV18 to TRBJ2-1; a weak D match, TRBD2 (6 bases). CDR1 is KGHSH and CDR2 is LQKENI in the germline V gene. The CDR3 runs 15 residues. The CDR3 spells CASSPLSSRGNEQSF. For the CDR3, the DNA is TGTGCCAGCTCACCACTAAGTAGCCGGGGGAATGAGCAGTCCTTC.

In this sample, this clonotype turned up many times. This chain joins TRBV6-6 and TRBJ2-2; D is undetermined. Trimming left V 5 bases short and J 6 bases short, with 10 bases between. Germline V gene data show CDR1 as MNHNY and CDR2 as SVGAGI (reference sequence). The CDR3 spans 13 residues. DNA for the CDR3: TGTGCCAGCAGTGAGAGGTTAGCCGGGGAGCTGTTTTTT. It encodes CASSERLAGELFF.

The V gene is TRBV4-2, the J gene TRBJ2-3, with a weak D call TRBD2 (6 bases). V lost 1 base and J 3 bases, leaving 17 bases between the germline ends. This CDR3 spans 17 amino acids. CDR1 is LGHNA and CDR2 is YNFKEQ in the germline V gene. The CDR3 sequence: CASSQASSAGGTDTQYF. For the CDR3, the DNA is TGTGCCAGCAGCCAAGCGAGCTCAGCGGGTGGGACAGATACGCAGTATTTT.

The table lists this clonotype with many counts. The J gene is TRBJ1-5, the V gene TRBV9; D not certain. The CDR3 length is 15 residues. V dropped 0 bases and J dropped 0 bases, with 7 bases sitting between them. In germline, CDR1 is SGDLS, CDR2 YYNGEE. CDR3 loop: CASSVEGISNQPQHF. CDR3 DNA: TGTGCCAGCAGCGTAGAAGGTATTAGCAATCAGCCCCAGCATTTT.

There are many counts of this clonotype. V usage is TRBV28 and J usage is TRBJ1-5, with TRBD1 matching over 7 bases. The ends lost 8 bases at V and 3 bases at J; junction bases unmatched: 10. The CDR3 totals 15 residues. The V gene's germline CDR1 is MDHEN and CDR2 SYDVKM. For the CDR3, the DNA is TGTGCCAGCGTCGGGGCAGGGGGATACAATCAGCCCCAGCATTTT. Translated: CASVGAGGYNQPQHF.

This clonotype has more than one count but fewer than ten. V and J are TRBV6-1 and TRBJ2-3; no definite D call. The ends were cut back, 5 bases at V and 2 bases at J, with 8 bases in the middle. The CDR3 totals 13 residues. The germline gives CDR1 MNHNS, CDR2 SASEGT. CDR3 DNA: TGTGCCAGCAGTCCTGACCTCACAGATACGCAGTATTTT. Its protein is CASSPDLTDTQYF.

The chain employs TRBV20-1 and TRBJ2-3; tentatively, D is TRBD2 (6 bases). Germline V gives CDR1 DFQATT, CDR2 SNEGSKA (reference sequence). Trimming cost V 0 bases and J 11 bases, with 18 bases left between them. This CDR3 is built from 14 residues. The CDR3 coding sequence is TGCAGTGCTAGAGATCCGAATGGGGGGATAGGGCAGTATTTT. This translates into CSARDPNGGIGQYF.

This clonotype was seen a few times. This sequence joins TRBV5-1 and TRBJ2-2; weak D call: TRBD1 (5 bases). The CDR3 is 16 residues long. CDR1 and CDR2 (germline): SGHRS, YFSETQ. Trimming cost V 6 bases and J 4 bases, with 19 bases left between them. The CDR3 region has the DNA TGCGCCAGCACCTCCGCGCAGGGTGCTCCCACCGGGGAGCTGTTTTTT. Residues: CASTSAQGAPTGELFF.

This clonotype was recorded at least ten times. The V call is TRBV5-1, the J call TRBJ1-6; 8 bases map to TRBD1. The germline V gene has CDR1 SGHRS and CDR2 YFSETQ. The CDR3 covers 15 residues. V trimming: 6 bases; J trimming: 7 bases; junction bases outside the gene matches: 9. The CDR3 protein is CASNARTGMNSPLHF. The CDR3 nucleotides read TGCGCCAGCAATGCCCGGACAGGGATGAATTCACCCCTCCACTTT.

This clonotype has a count of ten or more. The V call is TRBV20-1, the J call TRBJ1-4, with D perhaps matching TRBD1 (5 bases). In germline, CDR1 is DFQATT, CDR2 SNEGSKA (reference sequence). Between the trimmed V and J ends, which lost 6 bases and 0 bases, there was a span of 14 bases. The CDR3 has 15 amino acids. CDR3 coding DNA: TGCAGTGCCCCGATCTCGGGGGCAACTAATGAAAAACTGTTTTTT. Its translation is CSAPISGATNEKLFF.

This clonotype has only a few counts. The chain uses TRBV3-1 and TRBJ2-3, with 8 bases fitting TRBD1. Trimming took 4 bases from V and 4 from J; bases not matched to a gene: 7. The V gene's germline CDR1 is LGHDT and CDR2 YNNKEL (reference sequence). CDR3 length: 15 amino acids. CDR3 nucleotides: TGTGCCAGCAGCCCCCGGGACAGGAGCGCAGATACGCAGTATTTT. Protein product: CASSPRDRSADTQYF.

In its sample, this clonotype was seen a few times. V and J are TRBV28 and TRBJ1-5; D is possibly TRBD1 (6 bases). The CDR3 length is 15 residues. V was shortened by 8 bases and J by 0 bases, with 14 bases between the two germline ends. Germline assignment: CDR1 MDHEN and CDR2 SYDVKM. The CDR3: CASRLQGYSNQPQHF. CDR3 nucleotide sequence: TGTGCCAGCCGATTGCAGGGGTATAGCAATCAGCCCCAGCATTTT.

This clonotype was counted ten times or more. The rearrangement uses TRBV12-3 or TRBV12-4 and TRBJ1-1, with D maybe TRBD1 (5 bases). The CDR3 extends over 13 amino acids. V was cut by 2 bases and J by 6 bases, with 10 bases left in between. For the CDR3, the DNA is TGTGCCAGCAGTTTATCAGGGCCGCCTGAAGCTTTCTTT. Protein sequence: CASSLSGPPEAFF.

This chain joins TRBV2 and TRBJ1-4, with TRBD1 matching over 7 bases. Per germline, CDR1 SNHLY and CDR2 FYNNEI. The CDR3 runs to 12 residues. After removal of 7 bases from V and 11 bases from J, the junction contained 7 bases not matched to a gene. The DNA of the CDR3 is TGTGCCAGCAACGGGGACAGCGGGAAACTGTTTTTT. As protein: CASNGDSGKLFF.